This is a list of T cell receptor beta chains from one sample in a study of blood T cell repertoires in COVID-19. The method was immunoSEQ multiplex PCR; TCRdb's version includes in-frame clones alone and lacks a portion of them. Of tens of thousands of clones listed, 90% are singletons. Sequences were obtained from peripheral blood. Source of these receptors: an elderly woman with active or convalescent COVID-19. Both conserved end residues are part of each CDR3. The order of the fields is D gene, clone size, J gene, V gene, CDR3 DNA, CDR3 protein. The D gene is left open where the match is weak. Some rows mark clone size as missing; the rest say once, few, many or name a class of expanded clone.

TRBD2 | - | TRBJ2-7 | TRBV4-3 | TGCGCCAGCAGCCAAGCCCCGGGGGGTACCTACGAGCAGTACTTC | CASSQAPGGTYEQYF
- | - | TRBJ1-4 | TRBV5-1 | TGCGCCAGCAGCTCACGACAGTCTAGGGCTGAAAAACTGTTTTTT | CASSSRQSRAEKLFF
- | - | TRBJ1-2 | TRBV27 | TGTGCCAGCAGTCCCCGGGGTGGAGGCTACACCTTC | CASSPRGGGYTF
TRBD1 | few | TRBJ2-7 | TRBV6-5 | TGTGCCAGCAGCAGGACAGGGCGCTCTTACGAGCAGTACTTC | CASSRTGRSYEQYF
- | - | TRBJ1-3 | TRBV5-5 | TGTGCCTCGAGGGACTCTGGAAACACCATATATTTT | CASRDSGNTIYF
TRBD1 | - | TRBJ1-5 | TRBV5-6 | TGTGCCAGCAGCTTGCGGACAGGGGGTAGTAGTCAGCCCCAGCATTTT | CASSLRTGGSSQPQHF
TRBD1 | - | TRBJ1-6 | TRBV7-2 | TGTGCCAGCAGCTTATCCAGGGGGAATTCACCCCTCCACTTT | CASSLSRGNSPLHF
TRBD1 | - | TRBJ2-3 | TRBV24-1 | TGTGCCACCAGTGATCAGGGGGTCATGTCAGATACGCAGTATTTT | CATSDQGVMSDTQYF
- | - | TRBJ2-3 | TRBV2 | TGTGCCAGCAGACTACAGGGATCCGCAGATACGCAGTATTTT | CASRLQGSADTQYF
TRBD1 | once | TRBJ1-2 | TRBV7-9 | TGTGCCAGCAGCTTAACAGGGGGCTTTGGCTACACCTTC | CASSLTGGFGYTF
TRBD1 | - | TRBJ1-2 | TRBV27 | TGTGCCAGCAGACTCACGAGTAACCGGGACAGACAAGGCTACACCTTC | CASRLTSNRDRQGYTF
TRBD1 | - | TRBJ2-1 | TRBV2 | TGTGCCAGCAGGGGACAGGTGGGGACCAATGAGCAGTTCTTC | CASRGQVGTNEQFF
TRBD2 | - | TRBJ2-7 | TRBV14 | TGTGCCAGCAGCCAAGATGGATGGGGACTAGCCGGATCCTACGAGCAGTACTTC | CASSQDGWGLAGSYEQYF
- | - | TRBJ1-1 | TRBV19 | TGTGCCAGTAGTATAGGGGTAGGAGGACGGTTGAACACTGAAGCTTTCTTT | CASSIGVGGRLNTEAFF
- | - | TRBJ1-1 | TRBV20-1 | TGCAGTGCTAGTCCCGGGGGGGGAGGGAACGCTGAAGCTTTCTTT | CSASPGGGGNAEAFF
- | - | TRBJ1-6 | TRBV5-4 | TGTGCCAGCAGCTTGGTGGGGGCGGGTAATTCACCCCTCCACTTT | CASSLVGAGNSPLHF
TRBD1 | - | TRBJ1-2 | TRBV12-3/TRBV12-4 | TGTGCCAGCAGGCAAGGGGGCGGGGGCTACACCTTC | CASRQGGGGYTF
TRBD2 | - | TRBJ2-3 | TRBV7-8 | TGTGCCAGCAGCTTAGGGACTAGCGGCACAGATACGCAGTATTTT | CASSLGTSGTDTQYF
TRBD2 | - | TRBJ2-3 | TRBV4-2 | TGTGCCAGCAGTCGCGGGACTAGCGGGGGGGCAGATACGCAGTATTTT | CASSRGTSGGADTQYF
- | - | TRBJ2-7 | TRBV12-3/TRBV12-4 | TGTGCCAGCACCCTCGGGGGCTACGAGCAGTACTTC | CASTLGGYEQYF
TRBD1 | - | TRBJ2-7 | TRBV3-1/TRBV3-2 | TGTGCCAGCAGCCCGAGCAGGGGGCGTGAGCAGTACTTC | CASSPSRGREQYF
- | - | TRBJ2-7 | TRBV6-1 | TGTGCCAGCAGTGGGGGGGATTGGGGCCAGGGAGTTTACGAGCAGTACTTC | CASSGGDWGQGVYEQYF
TRBD2 | - | TRBJ2-5 | TRBV5-1 | TGCGCCAGCAGCTTGGTCCTAGCGGGGGGGCGTTCTGCTTTGGAGACCCAGTACTTC | CASSLVLAGGRSALETQYF
- | - | TRBJ2-5 | TRBV4-1 | TGCGCCAGCAGCCAAGTTGGGGGGGAGACCCAGTACTTC | CASSQVGGETQYF
TRBD1 | - | TRBJ1-2 | TRBV19 | TGTGCCAGTAGTATGGACAGGACAGGGGACTATGGCTACACCTTC | CASSMDRTGDYGYTF
TRBD1 | - | TRBJ1-1 | TRBV10-3 | TGTGCCATCAGAAGAGACTTACAGGGGAAGTTGTCTGAAGCTTTCTTT | CAIRRDLQGKLSEAFF
TRBD1 | - | TRBJ2-3 | TRBV5-1 | TGCGCCAGCAGGACCCAGGGTAGGGGACAGGCGCTCACAGATACGCAGTATTTT | CASRTQGRGQALTDTQYF
- | - | TRBJ2-7 | TRBV3-1/TRBV3-2 | TGTGCCAGCAGCCTTGCCGGCTACAGCTCCTACGAGCAGTACTTC | CASSLAGYSSYEQYF
TRBD2 | - | TRBJ2-7 | TRBV5-6 | TGTGCCGGCAGGCGTGATGGCGGGGGGGACTACGAGCAGTACTTC | CAGRRDGGGDYEQYF
- | - | TRBJ1-2 | TRBV19 | TGTGCCAGTAGTATTGGGAGGGGCCCCTATGGCTACACCTTC | CASSIGRGPYGYTF
- | - | TRBJ1-5 | TRBV27 | TGTGCCAGCAGTTTATACATGTTTAGCAATCAGCCCCAGCATTTT | CASSLYMFSNQPQHF
- | - | TRBJ2-5 | TRBV7-2 | TGTGCCAGCAGCCCCCCGGGGGTGGGGCAAGAGACCCAGTACTTC | CASSPPGVGQETQYF